This TCR beta chain came from a study of lymphopenia after photon versus proton radiotherapy. Overall study results and limits: Survival link was tested only in deceased patients; proton benefit remains a possibility.

TCRdb's copy holds only in-frame clones and misses some; the assay was immunoSEQ multiplex PCR. The sample contains 6,000 to 9,500 clones, 81% of which appear only once. V lost 2 bases to trimming and J lost 6 bases; unmatched junction nucleotides: 6. The germline gives CDR1 LNHDA, CDR2 SQIVND (reference sequence). The CDR3 covers 16 residues. On this clone: Its cognate antigen is unknown.

Material: peripheral blood, obtained from a patient treated with photon-based radiotherapy. This sequence originates from a man younger than 40 with gastric cancer. The chain combines TRBV19 with TRBJ1-4; 10 bases match TRBD1. For the CDR3, the DNA is TGTGCCAGTAGTATATTTGTCGGGACAGGGGATGAAAAACTGTTTTTT. The encoded protein is CASSIFVGTGDEKLFF.